This T cell receptor (beta chain) originates from a study of neurological immune-mediated disorders. This clonotype has ten or more counts. In every sequencing run, more than 170 million TCR-beta sequences were generated from 15-18 subjects. TCRdb re-called the 5' RACE reads through MiXCR, storing one row per CDR3 protein. The table lists approximately 40,000 distinct CDR3 sequences, approximately 5% of them singletons. V was pared by 3 bases and J by 7 bases, with 24 bases between. The V gene's germline CDR1 is DFQATT and CDR2 SNEGSKA (reference sequence). The CDR3 spans 16 residues. J is TRBJ1-2 and V is TRBV20-1; D not resolved. The TCR was taken from a young man in good health. The specimen sequenced was CD4+ T cells from blood. CDR3 residues: CSASLARLRSPIGYTF. The DNA of the CDR3 is TGCAGTGCTAGTTTGGCCAGACTCCGCTCCCCTATTGGCTACACCTTC.